What follows is one T cell receptor (beta chain) and its context. Its target is unknown. A CD45RO-CCR7+CD27+CD95- phenotype identified naive CD8+ T cells. The source of the sample is a study of CXCR3-negative and CXCR3-positive naive CD8 T cells. The libraries of TRB cDNA were constructed through 5' RACE using UMI labels. TCRdb reprocessed the 5' RACE reads and reports one entry per CDR3 protein, with no DNA. The repertoire table contains approximately 100,000 distinct CDR3 sequences. This CDR3 spans 14 amino acids. Germline CDR1 MNHEY, CDR2 SVGEGT. General study results and limits: Researchers reported similar TRBV-TRBJ usage in naive CXCR3-negative and CXCR3-positive cells, though memory differed. Comparably high diversity marked both naive subsets, whereas memory CD8+ cells had much lower diversity. Comparison of naive cells showed more hydrophobic TRB CDR3s in CXCR3-positive than in CXCR3-negative naive cells.

The V and J genes are TRBV6-2 or TRBV6-3 and TRBJ2-7; TCRdb reports TRBD1, a call that lacks DNA to check it against. This TCR came from a human donor in good health. Some clones in this sample may be carry-over from other donors' samples. The sequenced sample was naive CXCR3+ CD8+ T cells from blood. Subset given: CD45RO-CCR7+CD27+CD95- naive CD8+ T cells expressing CXCR3 (TNR3+). The CDR3 is CASSPSPTSYEQYF.